Sequencing of this T cell receptor beta chain was carried out in a study of cytomegalovirus exposure and HLA in healthy donors. Use of 60 Vbeta and 13 Jbeta primers characterized the PCR. This table comes from immunoSEQ multiplex PCR, and its TCRdb copy is limited to in-frame clones, with some not included. The sample includes 100,000 to 150,000 clones, around three quarters of them seen just once. In regard to this clone: Its target is not known.

General observations from the study: A later analysis linked a missense DCLRE1C variant to TCR beta V- and J-gene trimming. Rare TCR sequences predominated, though certain public TCRs were found in many donors.

Sequencing input: PBMCs. This sequence was found in a man under 40 in good health and CMV-seronegative.

CDR3 DNA: TGTGCCAGCAGCCAAGAAGAGACAGGGGGCTATGGCTACACCTTC. It specifies CASSQEETGGYGYTF. The chain couples TRBV4-2 to TRBJ1-2, with 9 bases matching TRBD1. Losses at the gene ends were 0 bases for V and 4 bases for J; bases not matched to a gene: 3. Germline CDR1 and CDR2: LGHNA and YNFKEQ. The CDR3 has 15 amino acids.